A single sample is the source of the 30 T cell receptor beta chains below, sequenced in a study of T cell responses to AZD1222 COVID-19 vaccine (dated by TCRdb to the early 2020s). Library method: the immunoSEQ multiplex PCR assay. As stored in TCRdb, this immuneACCESS dataset retains in-frame rearrangements with V and J assigned. A fraction of the clones does not appear; measured against another copy, unresolved V genes explain less than half of the discrepancy, and the remainder lacks a known reason. This sample holds more than 70,000 clones; 90% were observed only once. Around 3.2% of the sample is held by the ten biggest clonotypes. The time point label of this sample denotes: about 28 days (+/-7) after the second vaccine dose. This sample comprised peripheral blood, obtained 28 days after the second AZD1222 dose. Source of these receptors: an adult who received the AZD1222 COVID-19 vaccine.

The chain recombines TRBV18 with TRBJ2-5, with a possible D match to TRBD1 (6 bases). This CDR3 region has 13 residues. In germline, CDR1 is KGHSH, CDR2 LQKENI. The V gene lost 7 bases and the J gene lost 5 bases, with 14 bases spanning the gap. CDR3 region: CASFLDSPETQYF. Written as DNA, the CDR3 is TGTGCCAGCTTTTTGGACAGTCCGGAGACCCAGTACTTC.

This clone was recorded only once. The rearrangement joins TRBV19 to TRBJ1-1; D unclear. Germline CDR1 and CDR2: LNHDA and SQIVND (reference sequence). The ends were cut back, 7 bases at V and 7 bases at J, with 13 bases in the middle. There are 12 residues in the CDR3. CDR3 residues: CASTPDGFEAFF. CDR3 DNA sequence: TGTGCCAGTACCCCGGACGGCTTTGAAGCTTTCTTT.

The chain uses TRBV2 and TRBJ1-1, with 8 bases aligning to TRBD1. The trim removed 7 bases at V and 6 bases at J, leaving 7 bases unmatched. The CDR3 spans 13 residues. From germline, CDR1 is SNHLY and CDR2 FYNNEI. The CDR3 here is CASTRTGRPEAFF. The CDR3 nucleotides read TGTGCCAGCACCCGGACAGGGCGGCCTGAAGCTTTCTTT.

This clone was recorded only once. The V call is TRBV20-1, the J call TRBJ1-5, with D possibly TRBD1 on 5 matching bases. The CDR3 is made up of 14 amino acids. Germline V gene data show CDR1 as DFQATT and CDR2 as SNEGSKA (reference sequence). V dropped 3 bases and J dropped 6 bases, with 15 bases sitting between them. The CDR3 sequence: CSASSQGRRQPQHF. The CDR3 coding sequence is TGCAGTGCTAGTAGCCAGGGTCGGCGTCAGCCCCAGCATTTT.

The chain couples TRBV3-1 (or the pseudogene TRBV3-2) to TRBJ2-3; D is unresolved. The V end lost 5 bases, the J end lost 2 bases, and 8 bases lay between the germline ends. This CDR3 spans 13 amino acids. Germline V lookup: CDR1 LGHDT, CDR2 YNNKEL (reference sequence). CDR3 DNA sequence: TGTGCCAGCAGCACCGACTTCACAGATACGCAGTATTTT. Protein product: CASSTDFTDTQYF.

The chain employs TRBV5-1 and TRBJ2-3; TRBD1 agrees at 10 bases. The V gene end was trimmed by 4 bases and the J gene end by 3 bases; junction bases not matched to a gene: 5. The germline V gene encodes CDR1 SGHRS and CDR2 YFSETQ. The CDR3 is 15 residues long. The CDR3 here is CASSLTGQGTDTQYF. The CDR3 coding sequence is TGCGCCAGCAGCCTTACGGGACAGGGGACAGATACGCAGTATTTT.

This clone was seen just once. The V and J genes are TRBV30 and TRBJ2-2, with D unresolved. CDR1 is GTSNPN and CDR2 is SVGIG in the germline V gene (reference sequence). V lost 3 bases to trimming and J lost 7 bases, with 12 bases between them. The CDR3 has 13 amino acids. The CDR3, as DNA: TGTGCCTGGAGCCCCACTCGATTCGGGGAGCTGTTTTTT. Protein sequence: CAWSPTRFGELFF.

The chain has TRBV7-9 and TRBJ1-1; D might be TRBD1 (5 bases). V gave up 1 base and J gave up 6 bases, with 12 bases separating them. CDR3 length: 14 residues. Germline V gene sequence: CDR1 SEHNR, CDR2 FQNEAQ (reference sequence). CDR3 sequence reads: CASSLEVRGAEAFF. In nucleotides, the CDR3 is TGTGCCAGCAGCTTAGAGGTCCGGGGGGCTGAAGCTTTCTTT.

The V call is TRBV5-4, the J call TRBJ2-2, with 8 bases fitting TRBD2. The CDR3 totals 16 residues. CDR1 and CDR2 from the germline V gene are SGHNT and YYREEE (reference sequence). V trimming: 0 bases; J trimming: 5 bases; junction bases outside the gene matches: 6. The CDR3 DNA sequence: TGTGCCAGCAGCTTGGCGGCGGGAGGAGGTACCGGGGAGCTGTTTTTT. Its protein product is CASSLAAGGGTGELFF.

This sequence joins TRBV7-2 and TRBJ2-7, with D unresolved. The length of the CDR3 is 14 residues. Germline loops: CDR1 SGHTA, CDR2 FQGNSA. Trimming shortened V by 2 bases and J by 0 bases, and 8 bases separated the two germline ends. The CDR3: CASSLTQSSYEQYF. The CDR3 DNA follows: TGTGCCAGCAGCTTAACCCAAAGCTCCTACGAGCAGTACTTC.

V and J are TRBV19 and TRBJ2-7; no firm D call. The CDR3 contains 15 residues. V was clipped by 3 bases and J by 0 bases, with 12 bases between them. CDR1 and CDR2 from the germline V gene are LNHDA and SQIVND (reference sequence). CDR3 sequence: CASSILDGDSYEQYF. The DNA of the CDR3 is TGTGCCAGTAGTATTCTCGACGGCGACTCCTACGAGCAGTACTTC.

This rearrangement joins TRBV19 to TRBJ1-3; D is perhaps TRBD1 (6 bases). Trimming took off 2 bases at V and 0 bases at J, with 14 bases between the two ends. Per the germline V gene, CDR1 is LNHDA and CDR2 is SQIVND (reference sequence). CDR3 length equals 17 residues. CDR3 sequence: CASSIQVPRGSGNTIYF. CDR3 nucleotide sequence: TGTGCCAGTAGTATACAAGTCCCCAGGGGCTCTGGAAACACCATATATTTT.

The J gene is TRBJ2-1, the V gene TRBV5-1; 8 bases map to TRBD1. CDR1 SGHRS and CDR2 YFSETQ come from the germline V gene. This CDR3 is 15 amino acids long. The trim removed 1 base at V and 4 bases at J, leaving 4 bases unmatched. In DNA, the CDR3 is TGCGCCAGCAGCTTGCTAGGACAGGGATACAATGAGCAGTTCTTC. Its translation is CASSLLGQGYNEQFF.

The chain joins TRBV19 to TRBJ1-1, with TRBD1 matching over 7 bases. Trimming cost V 9 bases and J 1 base; bases outside gene matches: 5. The CDR3 covers 13 residues. Germline-derived CDR1 and CDR2 are LNHDA and SQIVND (reference sequence). The CDR3 bases are TGTGCCAGCAGGGGGAGGGCGAACACTGAAGCTTTCTTT. Its protein product is CASRGRANTEAFF.

J is TRBJ1-3 and V is TRBV19; D uncertain. This CDR3 has 15 residues. Germline loops: CDR1 LNHDA, CDR2 SQIVND (reference sequence). The V gene lost 0 bases and the J gene lost 0 bases, with 6 bases spanning the gap. CDR3 region: CASSIEQSSGNTIYF. CDR3 nucleotides: TGTGCCAGTAGTATAGAACAAAGCTCTGGAAACACCATATATTTT.

This chain joins TRBV5-1 and TRBJ1-4; no clear D. Germline CDR1 reads SGHRS; CDR2 reads YFSETQ. V gave up 4 bases and J gave up 0 bases, with 7 bases separating them. The CDR3 contains 14 residues. The CDR3 reads CASSAGSTNEKLFF. The CDR3 DNA sequence: TGCGCCAGCAGCGCAGGCTCAACTAATGAAAAACTGTTTTTT.

This rearrangement joins TRBV18 to TRBJ1-5, with 7 bases aligning to TRBD1. This CDR3 is 16 amino acids long. The germline CDR1 and CDR2 sequences are KGHSH and LQKENI. V shed 6 bases and J 2 bases; nucleotides not matched to a gene: 10. The CDR3 spells CASSQQGNGGNQPQHF. CDR3 coding DNA: TGTGCCAGCTCCCAACAGGGGAACGGAGGCAATCAGCCCCAGCATTTT.

J is TRBJ2-5 and V is TRBV7-3, with TRBD1 as a possible D gene (5 bases). The CDR3 has 13 residues. V lost 5 bases and J lost 5, with 12 bases in between. From germline, CDR1 is SGHTA and CDR2 FQGTGA. Here the CDR3 reads CASSPRARETQYF. The DNA for the CDR3 is TGTGCCAGCAGCCCCAGGGCCCGCGAGACCCAGTACTTC.

J is TRBJ2-7 and V is TRBV30; the match to TRBD1 covers 7 bases. The V and J ends lost 3 bases and 3 bases, in that order; junction bases with no gene match: 11. Germline CDR1 and CDR2: GTSNPN and SVGIG (reference sequence). The CDR3 totals 15 residues. The DNA of the CDR3 is TGTGCCTGGAGAGAGGGACAGCGCGTACGCTACGAGCAGTACTTC. This encodes CAWREGQRVRYEQYF.

The rearrangement links TRBV20-1 to TRBJ2-3; tentative D call: TRBD1 (6 bases). The V end lost 3 bases, the J end lost 3 bases, and 13 bases lay between the germline ends. The germline CDR1 and CDR2 sequences are DFQATT and SNEGSKA (reference sequence). CDR3 size: 14 residues. The CDR3 is CSASRGGRTDTQYF. The CDR3 DNA reads TGCAGTGCTAGTAGAGGGGGTCGAACAGATACGCAGTATTTT.

The rearrangement uses TRBV20-1 and TRBJ1-1; TRBD1 matches at 7 bases. The length of the CDR3 is 11 residues. Germline values: CDR1 DFQATT, CDR2 SNEGSKA (reference sequence). Trimming at V came to 1 base and at J to 11 bases, leaving 4 bases not matched to a gene. The CDR3, as DNA: TGCAGTGCTAGAGGACAGGGCGCCGCTTTCTTT. Protein product: CSARGQGAAFF.

In this sample, this clone turned up a few times. V is TRBV11-1 and J is TRBJ1-2; 7 bases agree with TRBD1. The CDR3 length is 13 residues. V gave up 6 bases and J gave up 5 bases; unmatched junction bases: 6. Germline CDR1 SGHAT, CDR2 FQDESV (reference sequence). The CDR3 DNA reads TGTGCCAGCAGAAGGGACAGCGATTATGGCTACACCTTC. It encodes CASRRDSDYGYTF.

The CDR3 DNA reads TGTGCCAGCAGCCCCCGGGACAGACGCATCACCGGGGAGCTGTTTTTT. As protein: CASSPRDRRITGELFF. This chain uses TRBV3-1 (or the pseudogene TRBV3-2) with TRBJ2-2, with TRBD1 identical over 7 bases. Looked up from germline, CDR1 is LGHDT and CDR2 is YNNKEL (reference sequence). V was pared by 4 bases and J by 4 bases, with 9 bases of the junction left unmatched. This CDR3 comprises 16 residues.

The rearrangement links TRBV6-5 to TRBJ2-5; 7 nucleotides match TRBD2. Trimming cost V 2 bases and J 5 bases; bases outside gene matches: 11. The CDR3 length is 16 residues. Germline values: CDR1 MNHEY, CDR2 SVGAGI. The CDR3 nucleotides are TGTGCCAGCAGTTACCCAACGTACACTAGCGCCGAGACCCAGTACTTC. Amino acid sequence: CASSYPTYTSAETQYF.

The chain has TRBV5-1 and TRBJ1-1; D gene ambiguous. Trimming removed 0 bases from V and 5 bases from J, with 8 bases in between. This CDR3 comprises 13 residues. In germline, CDR1 is SGHRS, CDR2 YFSETQ. CDR3 sequence reads: CASSLAWATEAFF. CDR3 sequence (DNA): TGCGCCAGCAGCTTGGCCTGGGCAACTGAAGCTTTCTTT.

The chain carries TRBV27 and TRBJ2-5, with D possibly TRBD2 on 6 matching bases. V was pared by 3 bases and J by 5 bases, with 13 bases between. Germline assignment: CDR1 MNHEY and CDR2 SMNVEV (reference sequence). The CDR3 contains 14 residues. The CDR3 sequence: CASSLNGGRETQYF. DNA of the CDR3: TGTGCCAGCAGTTTGAACGGGGGTAGGGAGACCCAGTACTTC.

The chain is built from TRBV12-3 or TRBV12-4 and TRBJ2-7, with a weak D call TRBD1 (5 bases). The V and J ends lost 1 base and 6 bases respectively, with 10 bases between them. The CDR3 runs 13 residues. CDR3 DNA sequence: TGTGCCAGCAGTTTAGAGGGAAGGGGCGAGCAGTACTTC. Amino acid sequence: CASSLEGRGEQYF.

Here the CDR3 reads CASDRGLQPQHF. The CDR3, as DNA: TGTGCCAGTGACAGGGGGCTTCAGCCCCAGCATTTT. The chain has TRBV12-3 or TRBV12-4 and TRBJ1-5, with 10 bases lining up with TRBD1. This CDR3 has 12 amino acids. With V trimmed by 9 bases and J by 6 bases, 2 bases remained unmatched.

The CDR3 region is CASSLERGRDGYTF. The DNA of the CDR3 is TGCGCCAGCAGCTTGGAGAGGGGGCGAGATGGCTACACCTTC. V is TRBV5-1 and J is TRBJ1-2; 7 bases match TRBD1. The junction had 5 bases not matched to a gene; V was cut back by 0 bases and J by 6 bases. The germline V gene has CDR1 SGHRS and CDR2 YFSETQ. This CDR3 contains 14 residues.

The CDR3 protein is CASRETPNGSGNTIYF. CDR3 in DNA: TGTGCCAGTAGGGAGACTCCGAACGGCTCTGGAAACACCATATATTTT. This chain connects TRBV19 to TRBJ1-3; D uncertain. The CDR3 loop spans 16 amino acids. Trimming cost V 6 bases and J 0 bases, with 15 bases left between them. From germline, CDR1 is LNHDA and CDR2 SQIVND (reference sequence).